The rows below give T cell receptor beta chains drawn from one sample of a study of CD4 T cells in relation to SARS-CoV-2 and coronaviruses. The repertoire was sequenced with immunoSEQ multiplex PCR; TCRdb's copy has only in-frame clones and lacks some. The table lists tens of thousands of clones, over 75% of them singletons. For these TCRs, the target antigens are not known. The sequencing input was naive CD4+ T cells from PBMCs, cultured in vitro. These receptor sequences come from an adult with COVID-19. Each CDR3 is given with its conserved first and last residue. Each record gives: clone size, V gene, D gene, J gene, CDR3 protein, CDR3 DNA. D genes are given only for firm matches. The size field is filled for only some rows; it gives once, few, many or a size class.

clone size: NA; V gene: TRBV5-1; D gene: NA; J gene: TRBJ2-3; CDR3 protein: CASSHPKAGPYTDTQYF; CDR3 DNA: TGCGCCAGCAGCCACCCAAAGGCGGGACCCTACACAGATACGCAGTATTTT
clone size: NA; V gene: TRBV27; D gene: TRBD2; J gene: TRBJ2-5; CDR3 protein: CASSPIVGGQDETQYF; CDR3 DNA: TGTGCCAGCAGTCCGATTGTGGGAGGGCAGGATGAGACCCAGTACTTC
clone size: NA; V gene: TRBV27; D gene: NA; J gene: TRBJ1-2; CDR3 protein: CASSLAGQGGDSYTF; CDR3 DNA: TGTGCCAGCAGTCTGGCGGGGCAGGGTGGGGATTCGTACACCTTC
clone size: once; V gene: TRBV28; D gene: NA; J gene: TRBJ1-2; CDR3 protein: CASSSPPYRDPYGYTF; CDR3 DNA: TGTGCCAGCAGTTCCCCGCCGTACAGGGATCCGTATGGCTACACCTTC
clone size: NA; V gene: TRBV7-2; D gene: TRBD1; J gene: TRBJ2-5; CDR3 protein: CASSLGAGTGMGTQYF; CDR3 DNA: TGTGCCAGCAGCCTAGGTGCCGGGACAGGGATGGGGACCCAGTACTTC
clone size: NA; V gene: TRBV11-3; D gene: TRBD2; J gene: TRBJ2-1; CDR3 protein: CASSLVLAGGPHEQFF; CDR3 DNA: TGTGCCAGCAGCTTAGTGCTAGCGGGAGGGCCACATGAGCAGTTCTTC
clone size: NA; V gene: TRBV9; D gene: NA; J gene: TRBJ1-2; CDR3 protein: CASSASWGGNYGYTF; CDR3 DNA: TGTGCCAGCAGCGCCTCATGGGGGGGGAACTATGGCTACACCTTC
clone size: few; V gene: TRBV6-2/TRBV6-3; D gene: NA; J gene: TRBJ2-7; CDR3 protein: CASSYGRAVYEQYF; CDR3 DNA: TGTGCCAGCAGTTACGGGCGGGCGGTCTACGAGCAGTACTTC
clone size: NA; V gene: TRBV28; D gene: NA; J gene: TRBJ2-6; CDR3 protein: CASSLGNSGANVLTF; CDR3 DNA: TGTGCCAGCAGTTTAGGTAACTCTGGGGCCAACGTCCTGACTTTC
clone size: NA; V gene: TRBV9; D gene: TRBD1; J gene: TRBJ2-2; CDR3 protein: CASSAGTGTTGELFF; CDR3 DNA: TGTGCCAGCAGCGCCGGGACAGGGACCACCGGGGAGCTGTTTTTT
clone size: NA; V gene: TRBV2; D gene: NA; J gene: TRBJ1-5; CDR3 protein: CASSELTGGWQPQHF; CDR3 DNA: TGTGCCAGCAGTGAACTTACAGGAGGTTGGCAGCCCCAGCATTTT
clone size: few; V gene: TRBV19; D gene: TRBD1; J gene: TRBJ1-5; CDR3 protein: CASRTPLGQGSGQPQHF; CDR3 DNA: TGTGCCAGTAGAACGCCGCTGGGACAGGGAAGCGGTCAGCCCCAGCATTTT
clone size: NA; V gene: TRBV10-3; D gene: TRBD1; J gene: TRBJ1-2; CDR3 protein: CAISEQQGAEGYTF; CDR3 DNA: TGTGCCATCAGTGAACAACAGGGGGCGGAGGGCTACACCTTC
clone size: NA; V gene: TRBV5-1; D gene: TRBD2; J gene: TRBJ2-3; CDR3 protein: CASGGLASDTQYF; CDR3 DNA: TGCGCCAGCGGGGGACTAGCGTCAGATACGCAGTATTTT
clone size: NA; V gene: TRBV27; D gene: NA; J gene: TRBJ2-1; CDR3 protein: CASGYRSSYNEQFF; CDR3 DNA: TGTGCCAGCGGTTACAGGAGCTCCTACAATGAGCAGTTCTTC
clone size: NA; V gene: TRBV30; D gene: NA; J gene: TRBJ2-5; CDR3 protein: CAWNSAQETQYF; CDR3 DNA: TGTGCCTGGAATAGCGCCCAAGAGACCCAGTACTTC
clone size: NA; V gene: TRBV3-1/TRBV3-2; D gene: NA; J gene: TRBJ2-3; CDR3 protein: CASSQSLAFDTQYF; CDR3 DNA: TGTGCCAGCAGCCAAAGTTTGGCATTTGATACGCAGTATTTT
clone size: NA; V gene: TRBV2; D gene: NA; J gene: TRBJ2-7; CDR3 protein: CASSATGKPNYEQYF; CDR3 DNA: TGTGCCAGCAGTGCTACGGGCAAACCCAACTACGAGCAGTACTTC
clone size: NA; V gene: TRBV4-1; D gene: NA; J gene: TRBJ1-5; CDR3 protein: CASSQGVGNQPQHF; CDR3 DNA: TGCGCCAGCAGCCAAGGCGTAGGCAATCAGCCCCAGCATTTT
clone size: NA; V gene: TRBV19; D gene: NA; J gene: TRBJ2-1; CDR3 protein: CASSSYRTRQNNEQFF; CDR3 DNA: TGTGCCAGTAGTAGTTATAGGACAAGACAGAACAATGAGCAGTTCTTC
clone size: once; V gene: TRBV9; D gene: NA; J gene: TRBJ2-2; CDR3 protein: CASSVRTTHSGELFF; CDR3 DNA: TGTGCCAGCAGCGTGAGGACTACTCATTCCGGGGAGCTGTTTTTT
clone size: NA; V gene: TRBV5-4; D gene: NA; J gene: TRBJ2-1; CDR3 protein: CASSPRQENRVGEQFF; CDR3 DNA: TGTGCCAGCAGCCCACGCCAAGAAAACAGGGTTGGTGAGCAGTTCTTC
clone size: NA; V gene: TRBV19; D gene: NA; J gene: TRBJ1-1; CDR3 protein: CASRIQDRFSEAFF; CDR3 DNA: TGTGCCAGTAGAATACAGGACCGATTCAGTGAAGCTTTCTTT
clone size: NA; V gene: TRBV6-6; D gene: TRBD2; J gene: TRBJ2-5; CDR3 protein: CASSSSGLAGAYIVETQYF; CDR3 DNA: TGTGCCAGCAGCTCCTCGGGACTAGCGGGAGCTTATATTGTCGAGACCCAGTACTTC
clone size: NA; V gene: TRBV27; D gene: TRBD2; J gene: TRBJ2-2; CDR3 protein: CASSPGLAGAGELFF; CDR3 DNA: TGTGCCAGCAGCCCTGGACTAGCGGGAGCTGGGGAGCTGTTTTTT
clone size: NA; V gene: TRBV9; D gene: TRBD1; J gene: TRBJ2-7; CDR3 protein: CASSPERLRQGVYEQYF; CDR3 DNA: TGTGCCAGCAGCCCAGAAAGGTTGAGACAGGGGGTTTACGAGCAGTACTTC
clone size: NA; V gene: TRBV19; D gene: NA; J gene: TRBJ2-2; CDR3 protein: CASSANWESTGELFF; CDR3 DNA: TGTGCCAGTAGCGCGAACTGGGAGAGCACCGGGGAGCTGTTTTTT
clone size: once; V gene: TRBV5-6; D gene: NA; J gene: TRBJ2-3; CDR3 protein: CASSFPSVSDTQYF; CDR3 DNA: TGTGCCAGCAGCTTTCCATCCGTTTCAGATACGCAGTATTTT
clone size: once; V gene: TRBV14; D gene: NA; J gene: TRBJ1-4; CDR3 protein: CASSPFMEGEKLFF; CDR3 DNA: TGTGCCAGCAGCCCTTTTATGGAGGGTGAAAAACTGTTTTTT
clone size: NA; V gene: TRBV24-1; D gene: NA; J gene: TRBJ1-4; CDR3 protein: CATSDSREGNEKLFF; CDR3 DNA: TGTGCCACCAGTGATTCAAGGGAAGGTAATGAAAAACTGTTTTTT
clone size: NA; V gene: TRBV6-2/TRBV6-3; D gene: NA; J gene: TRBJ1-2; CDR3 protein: CASSYSRGDHTANYGYTF; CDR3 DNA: TGTGCCAGCAGTTACTCGCGGGGGGACCACACCGCGAACTATGGCTACACCTTC
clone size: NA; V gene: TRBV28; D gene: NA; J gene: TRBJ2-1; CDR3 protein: CASSLRVPYNEQFF; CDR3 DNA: TGTGCCAGCAGTTTAAGAGTTCCTTACAATGAGCAGTTCTTC